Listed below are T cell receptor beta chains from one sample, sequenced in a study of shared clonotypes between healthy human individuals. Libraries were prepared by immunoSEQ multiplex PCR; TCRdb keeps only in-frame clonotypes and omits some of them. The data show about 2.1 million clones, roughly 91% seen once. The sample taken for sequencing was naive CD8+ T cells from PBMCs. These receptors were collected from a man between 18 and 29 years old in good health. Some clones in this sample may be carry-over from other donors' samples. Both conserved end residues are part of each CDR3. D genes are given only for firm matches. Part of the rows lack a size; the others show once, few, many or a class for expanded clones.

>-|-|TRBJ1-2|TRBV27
CASSFGGLGYGYTF
TGTGCCAGCAGTTTCGGGGGGCTGGGCTATGGCTACACCTTC
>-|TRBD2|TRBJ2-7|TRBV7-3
CASSSREVAGPYEQYF
TGTGCCAGCAGCTCCCGGGAAGTAGCGGGACCGTACGAGCAGTACTTC
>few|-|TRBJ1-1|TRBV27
CASSFTAGSEAFF
TGTGCCAGCAGTTTTACGGCAGGGAGTGAAGCTTTCTTT
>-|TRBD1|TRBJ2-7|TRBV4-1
CASSQDPGTGSYEQYF
TGCGCCAGCAGCCAAGATCCCGGGACAGGGTCTTACGAGCAGTACTTC
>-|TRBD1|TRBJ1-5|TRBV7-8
CASSLYLRGGKDSNQPQHF
TGTGCCAGCAGCTTATATCTCAGAGGGGGCAAAGATAGCAATCAGCCCCAGCATTTT
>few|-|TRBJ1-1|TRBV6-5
CASTPFRNTEAFF
TGTGCCAGCACCCCCTTCCGGAACACTGAAGCTTTCTTT
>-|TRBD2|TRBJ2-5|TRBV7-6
CASSLAGEGFQETQYF
TGTGCCAGCAGCTTAGCGGGGGAGGGGTTTCAAGAGACCCAGTACTTC
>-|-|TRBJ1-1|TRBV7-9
CASSSVGTEAFF
TGTGCCAGCAGCTCCGTAGGCACTGAAGCTTTCTTT
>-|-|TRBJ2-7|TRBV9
CASSKTAYTYEQYF
TGTGCCAGCAGCAAGACAGCGTACACCTACGAGCAGTACTTC
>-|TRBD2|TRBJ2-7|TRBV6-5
CASRTGTSFPEQYF
TGTGCCAGCAGGACCGGGACTAGCTTTCCCGAGCAGTACTTC
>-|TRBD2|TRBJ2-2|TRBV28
CATQELAGDTNTGELFF
TGTGCCACCCAGGAACTAGCGGGCGATACGAACACCGGGGAGCTGTTTTTT
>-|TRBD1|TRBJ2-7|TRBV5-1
CASSQFATGGVDNEQYF
TGCGCCAGCAGCCAATTTGCTACAGGGGGCGTCGATAACGAGCAGTACTTC
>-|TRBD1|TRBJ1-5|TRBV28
CASSTPRGDSNQPQHF
TGTGCCAGCTCTACCCCCAGGGGGGATAGCAATCAGCCCCAGCATTTT
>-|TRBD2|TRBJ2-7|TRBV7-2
CASSSPTSGILYEQYF
TGTGCCAGCAGCTCGCCAACTAGCGGGATTCTCTACGAGCAGTACTTC
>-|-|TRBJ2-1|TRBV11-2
CASSLAVAYNEQFF
TGTGCCAGCAGCTTAGCGGTGGCCTACAATGAGCAGTTCTTC
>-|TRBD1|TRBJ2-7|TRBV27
CASSFGTGGSYEQYF
TGTGCCAGCAGTTTTGGGACAGGGGGCTCCTACGAGCAGTACTTC
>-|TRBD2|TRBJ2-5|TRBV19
CASSIEASGTYQETQYF
TGTGCCAGTAGTATAGAGGCTAGCGGGACGTACCAAGAGACCCAGTACTTC
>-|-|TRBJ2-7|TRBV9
CASSEMGGTYEQYF
TGTGCCAGCAGTGAGATGGGGGGAACCTACGAGCAGTACTTC
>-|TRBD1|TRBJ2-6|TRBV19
CASSRDRGRSGANVLTF
TGTGCCAGTAGTAGGGACAGGGGCCGTTCTGGGGCCAACGTCCTGACTTTC
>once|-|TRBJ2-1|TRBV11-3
CASSLISGTEGLGGYNEQFF
TGTGCCAGCAGCCTTATCTCCGGGACGGAGGGCCTCGGGGGCTACAATGAGCAGTTCTTC
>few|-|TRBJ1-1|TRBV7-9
CASSSPGREAFF
TGTGCCAGCAGCTCTCCGGGCAGAGAAGCTTTCTTT
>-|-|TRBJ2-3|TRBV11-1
CASSAPGLPDTQYF
TGTGCCAGCAGCGCCCCGGGACTCCCAGATACGCAGTATTTT
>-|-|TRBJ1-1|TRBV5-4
CASSLVAGRNTEAFF
TGTGCCAGCAGCTTGGTCGCAGGGCGGAACACTGAAGCTTTCTTT
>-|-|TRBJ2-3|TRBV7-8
CASSLLGGVVSSTDTQYF
TGTGCCAGCAGCTTACTAGGGGGGGTCGTATCTAGCACAGATACGCAGTATTTT
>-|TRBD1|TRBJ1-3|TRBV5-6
CASSPGTGSGNTIYF
TGTGCCAGCAGCCCCGGGACAGGGTCTGGAAACACCATATATTTT
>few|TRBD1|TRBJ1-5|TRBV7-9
CASSQGWDQPQHF
TGTGCCAGCTCACAGGGGTGGGATCAGCCCCAGCATTTT
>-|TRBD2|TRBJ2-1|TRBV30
CAFTSGRYNEQFF
TGTGCCTTCACTAGCGGGAGGTACAATGAGCAGTTCTTC
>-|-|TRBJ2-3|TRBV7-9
CASSLERTATQYF
TGTGCCAGCAGCTTAGAAAGGACTGCCACGCAGTATTTT
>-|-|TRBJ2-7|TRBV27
CASSYSGSTYEQYF
TGTGCCAGCAGTTATAGCGGATCCACCTACGAGCAGTACTTC
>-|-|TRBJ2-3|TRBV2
CASLILTPDTQYF
TGTGCCAGCTTGATCTTGACCCCAGATACGCAGTATTTT
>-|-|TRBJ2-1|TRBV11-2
CASRRGMDVNNEQFF
TGTGCCAGCAGGCGCGGGATGGACGTAAACAATGAGCAGTTCTTC
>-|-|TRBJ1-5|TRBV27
CASSPNSNQPQHF
TGTGCCAGCAGTCCCAATAGCAATCAGCCCCAGCATTTT
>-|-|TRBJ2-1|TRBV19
CASTNGQTPYNEQFF
TGTGCCAGTACCAACGGACAGACGCCCTACAATGAGCAGTTCTTC
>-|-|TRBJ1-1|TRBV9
CASSVSFRNTEAFF
TGTGCCAGCAGCGTAAGTTTTAGGAACACTGAAGCTTTCTTT
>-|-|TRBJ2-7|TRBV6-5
CASTNGGTAQYEQYF
TGTGCCAGCACCAACGGCGGGACAGCCCAATACGAGCAGTACTTC
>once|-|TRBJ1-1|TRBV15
CATGQGHMNTEAFF
TGTGCCACCGGCCAGGGACACATGAACACTGAAGCTTTCTTT
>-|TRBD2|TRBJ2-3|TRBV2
CASRRTSGRSDTQYF
TGTGCCAGCAGGAGGACTAGCGGGAGATCAGATACGCAGTATTTT
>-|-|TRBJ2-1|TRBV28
CASSSPQESVYNEQFF
TGTGCCAGCAGTTCACCTCAGGAGTCCGTATACAATGAGCAGTTCTTC
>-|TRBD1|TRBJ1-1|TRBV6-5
CASSYFTQGGEAFF
TGTGCCAGCAGTTACTTCACACAGGGGGGTGAAGCTTTCTTT
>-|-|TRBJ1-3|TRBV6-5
CASMEASGNTIYF
TGTGCCAGCATGGAAGCCTCTGGAAACACCATATATTTT
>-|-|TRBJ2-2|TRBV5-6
CASSVGPGSGELFF
TGTGCCAGCAGCGTTGGCCCAGGGTCCGGGGAGCTGTTTTTT
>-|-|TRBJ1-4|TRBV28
CASTSGKGGGIYEKLFF
TGTGCCAGCACATCCGGGAAGGGGGGGGGAATATATGAAAAACTGTTTTTT
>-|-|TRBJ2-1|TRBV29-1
CSCTAYNEQFF
TGCAGCTGTACGGCCTACAATGAGCAGTTCTTC
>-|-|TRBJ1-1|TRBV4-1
CASSPRRGVTEAFF
TGCGCCAGCAGCCCAAGGAGGGGGGTCACTGAAGCTTTCTTT
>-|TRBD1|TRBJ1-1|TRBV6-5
CASSYSPGGNTEAFF
TGTGCCAGCAGTTACTCGCCAGGGGGGAACACTGAAGCTTTCTTT